These 14 T cell receptor beta chains were all obtained from the same sample, sequenced in a study of blood T cell repertoires in COVID-19. Assay: immunoSEQ multiplex PCR; the TCRdb copy retains only in-frame clones and omits some. This table holds 150,000 or so clones, more than 75% found once. The sample consisted of peripheral blood. These receptors were obtained from a woman aged 70-85 years with COVID-19, enrolled during active disease.

The chain is built from TRBV3-1 (or the pseudogene TRBV3-2) and TRBJ2-5; D is possibly TRBD1 (5 bases). Trimming cost V 1 base and J 8 bases, with 11 bases left between them. CDR1 LGHDT and CDR2 YNNKEL come from the germline V gene (reference sequence). The CDR3 extends over 13 amino acids. The CDR3 protein is CASSQGQKNTQYF. CDR3 DNA sequence: TGTGCCAGCAGCCAAGGACAGAAAAACACCCAGTACTTC.

The CDR3 DNA sequence: TGTGCCAGCAGTTTATTCTCCGAGGGTGGGGTCGGGGAGCTGTTTTTT. This translates into CASSLFSEGGVGELFF. V usage is TRBV28 and J usage is TRBJ2-2, with D possibly TRBD2 on 5 matching bases. The V gene's germline CDR1 is MDHEN and CDR2 SYDVKM. Trimming removed 1 base from V and 7 bases from J, with 16 bases in between. This CDR3 has 16 amino acids. Together with reference TRBV28 and TRBJ2-2, the CDR3 gives the full variable domain: DVKVTQSSRYLVKRTGEKVFLECVQDMDHENMFWYRQDPGLGLRLIYFSYDVKMKEKGDIPEGYSVSREKKERFSLILESASTNQTSMYLCASSLFSEGGVGELFFGEGSRLTVL.

J is TRBJ2-7 and V is TRBV5-4; D not resolved. The CDR3 has 15 amino acids. Germline CDR1 and CDR2: SGHNT and YYREEE (reference sequence). Trimming removed 0 bases from V and 5 bases from J, with 15 bases in between. This CDR3 is CASSLGPVGVDEQYF. CDR3 DNA sequence: TGTGCCAGCAGCTTGGGGCCCGTTGGTGTTGACGAGCAGTACTTC.

This clone was found a few times. The rearrangement uses TRBV2 and TRBJ1-2, with 10 bases that match TRBD1. This CDR3 has 14 residues. Germline CDR1 is SNHLY and CDR2 is FYNNEI. Trimming at V came to 9 bases and at J to 7 bases, leaving 11 bases not matched to a gene. The CDR3 protein is CARSHEGDRGGYTF. CDR3 nucleotides: TGTGCCAGATCCCATGAGGGGGACAGGGGTGGCTACACCTTC.

This chain joins TRBV7-6 and TRBJ2-4; unclear D gene. Germline V gene lookup returns CDR1 SGHVS and CDR2 FNYEAQ. The CDR3 is made up of 17 amino acids. Trimming removed 5 bases from V and 1 base from J, with 18 bases in between. CDR3 sequence (DNA): TGTGCCAGCAGCCCCGGCGGTCGGCGTGGGGCCAAAAACATTCAGTACTTC. Amino acids: CASSPGGRRGAKNIQYF.

The chain combines TRBV7-9 with TRBJ1-5, with a tentative D call TRBD1 (6 bases). Germline-derived CDR1 and CDR2 are SEHNR and FQNEAQ (reference sequence). The CDR3 covers 14 residues. Deletions cut 5 bases from V and 6 bases from J, with 14 bases between. The CDR3 loop is CASSTMGDTQPQHF. The CDR3 nucleotides are TGTGCCAGCAGCACAATGGGGGACACTCAGCCCCAGCATTTT.

V usage is TRBV19 and J usage is TRBJ1-4; no clear D. Trimming took 4 bases from V and 0 from J, leaving 9 bases between them. The CDR3 consists of 15 residues. CDR1 and CDR2 (germline): LNHDA, SQIVND (reference sequence). CDR3 amino acids: CASSTGEATNEKLFF. CDR3 DNA sequence: TGTGCCAGTAGTACGGGTGAGGCAACTAATGAAAAACTGTTTTTT.

The rearrangement links TRBV7-6 to TRBJ2-6; the D is unclear. Germline V gives CDR1 SGHVS, CDR2 FNYEAQ. V shed 5 bases and J shed 1 base, with 9 bases lying between them. The CDR3 spans 15 residues. The CDR3: CASSPTASGANVLTF. In DNA, the CDR3 is TGTGCCAGCAGCCCCACTGCTTCTGGGGCCAACGTCCTGACTTTC.

The chain joins TRBV7-9 to TRBJ1-6; D gene ambiguous. The CDR3 is 16 residues long. The germline V and J ends were trimmed by 3 bases and 2 bases, with 11 bases remaining between them. Germline loops: CDR1 SEHNR, CDR2 FQNEAQ (reference sequence). The CDR3 DNA reads TGTGCCAGCAGCTTGAAGGGAGGCCCCTATAATTCACCCCTCCACTTT. This encodes CASSLKGGPYNSPLHF. The full variable domain, its missing parts supplied by reference TRBV7-9 and TRBJ1-6, is DTGVSQNPRHKITKRGQNVTFRCDPISEHNRLYWYRQTLGQGPEFLTYFQNEAQLEKSRLLSDRFSAERPKGSFSTLEIQRTEQGDSAMYLCASSLKGGPYNSPLHFGNGTRLTVT.

This clone turned up a few times. This chain links TRBV2 with TRBJ2-3; 7 bases align to TRBD2. V was pared by 6 bases and J by 5 bases, with 2 bases of the junction left unmatched. Per germline, CDR1 SNHLY and CDR2 FYNNEI. The CDR3 has 12 amino acids. CDR3 in DNA: TGTGCCAGCAGAGGACTAGGAGATACGCAGTATTTT. Translated, it gives CASRGLGDTQYF.

This rearrangement joins TRBV4-2 to TRBJ1-3; TRBD1 matches 7 bases. Trimming at V came to 0 bases and at J to 7 bases, leaving 6 bases not matched to a gene. The CDR3 has 15 residues. The germline V gene encodes CDR1 LGHNA and CDR2 YNFKEQ. The CDR3, as DNA: TGTGCCAGCAGCCAAGATAAGGCCAGGGGGAACACCATATATTTT. Amino acid sequence: CASSQDKARGNTIYF.

As regards this clone: One junction end disagrees with the germline gene, perhaps due to a read error. J is TRBJ1-1 and V is TRBV12-5; D is undetermined. This CDR3 contains 14 residues. Germline V gene sequence: CDR1 LGHNT, CDR2 FRNRAP. CDR3 coding DNA: TGTGCTAGTGGCCCGGACTCCACGAACTCTGAAGCTTTCTTT. It encodes CASGPDSTNSEAFF.

This chain connects TRBV30 to TRBJ1-2; tentative D call: TRBD1 (6 bases). Germline-derived CDR1 and CDR2 are GTSNPN and SVGIG (reference sequence). This CDR3 is built from 15 residues. V lost 3 bases and J 6 bases, leaving 20 bases between the germline ends. For the CDR3, the DNA is TGTGCCTGGAGGGAGACTGGTCCGGGGGGCGATGGCTACACCTTC. It codes for CAWRETGPGGDGYTF.

This clone was found once. This CDR3 reads CASMWQENTEAFF. The CDR3 coding sequence is TGTGCCAGCATGTGGCAGGAGAACACTGAAGCTTTCTTT. The gene calls are TRBV25-1 and TRBJ1-1, with unresolved D. CDR1 and CDR2 (germline): MGHDK, SYGVNS. The CDR3 has 13 amino acids. V lost 7 bases and J 1 base, leaving 10 bases between the germline ends.